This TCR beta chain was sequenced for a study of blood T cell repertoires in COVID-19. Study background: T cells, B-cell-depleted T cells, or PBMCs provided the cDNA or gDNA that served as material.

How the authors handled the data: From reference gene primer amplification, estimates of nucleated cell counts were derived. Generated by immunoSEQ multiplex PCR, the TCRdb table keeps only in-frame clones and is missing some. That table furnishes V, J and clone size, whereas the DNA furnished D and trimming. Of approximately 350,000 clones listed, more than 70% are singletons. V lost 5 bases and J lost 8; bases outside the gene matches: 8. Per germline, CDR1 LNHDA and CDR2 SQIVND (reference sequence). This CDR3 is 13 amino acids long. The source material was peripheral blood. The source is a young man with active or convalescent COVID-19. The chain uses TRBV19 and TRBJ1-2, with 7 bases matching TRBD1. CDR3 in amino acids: CASSGRGVGGYTF. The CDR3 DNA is TGTGCCAGTAGTGGCAGGGGGGTTGGAGGCTACACCTTC.